The 23 T cell receptor beta chains reported below all come from one sample, sequenced in a study of T cell changes during pregnancy in multiple sclerosis. The repertoire was sequenced with immunoSEQ multiplex PCR; TCRdb's copy has only in-frame clones and lacks some. The table records some 77,000 clones, about 89% of them present only once. The sequencing here drew on peripheral blood, taken before pregnancy. The receptor source for this set is a female donor with multiple sclerosis, enrolled in a pregnancy study.

This clone was detected once. Germline is not matched at one junction end, which may reflect a read error. The J gene is TRBJ1-1, the V gene TRBV7-2; possibly TRBD1 for D (6 bases). CDR1 is SGHTA, CDR2 FQGNSA, per germline. The CDR3 runs to 13 residues. The CDR3 coding sequence is TGTGCCAGCTGCTTAACAGGGTTCACTGAAGCTTTCTTT. This codes for CASCLTGFTEAFF.

This clone was seen just once. The J gene is TRBJ1-6, the V gene TRBV21-1; TRBD1, as called in the table, went unchecked against the DNA. TRBV21-1 is a known pseudogene. The CDR3 sequence is 15 residues long. The CDR3, as DNA: TGTGCCAGCAGCAAAGGCCAGGGCAACAATTCACCCCTCCACTTT. It specifies CASSKGQGNNSPLHF.

Only one count was recorded for this clone. V usage is TRBV2 and J usage is TRBJ2-3; D perhaps matches TRBD2 (7 bases). The germline V gene encodes CDR1 SNHLY and CDR2 FYNNEI. This CDR3 is built from 14 residues. Trimming took off 8 bases at V and 3 bases at J, with 15 bases between the two ends. DNA of the CDR3: TGTGCCAGCCTCAAGGGGGAGGGGACAGATACGCAGTATTTT. Its translation: CASLKGEGTDTQYF.

This rearrangement joins TRBV6-6 to TRBJ1-6, with a weak D call TRBD1 (6 bases). Germline values: CDR1 MNHNY, CDR2 SVGAGI (reference sequence). Between the trimmed V and J ends, which lost 1 base and 7 bases, there was a span of 8 bases. The CDR3 loop spans 14 amino acids. This chain's CDR3 is CASSYLGGNSPLHF. CDR3 sequence (DNA): TGTGCCAGCAGTTACTTAGGGGGAAATTCACCCCTCCACTTT.

The chain employs TRBV5-4 and TRBJ2-2; 7 nucleotides agree with TRBD2. Trimming cost V 2 bases and J 7 bases; bases outside gene matches: 2. This CDR3 region has 13 residues. Germline V gene lookup returns CDR1 SGHNT and CDR2 YYREEE (reference sequence). The chain's CDR3 is CASSFWGGGELFF. Written as DNA, the CDR3 is TGTGCCAGCAGCTTCTGGGGGGGCGGGGAGCTGTTTTTT. The full variable domain, rest sourced from reference TRBV5-4 and TRBJ2-2, is ETGVTQSPTHLIKTRGQQVTLRCSSQSGHNTVSWYQQALGQGPQFIFQYYREEENGRGNFPPRFSGLQFPNYSSELNVNALELDDSALYLCASSFWGGGELFFGEGSRLTVL.

The chain joins TRBV21-1 to TRBJ2-5; the table names TRBD1, a call not compared with the DNA. TRBV21-1 is a pseudogene locus. The CDR3 length is 17 residues. The CDR3 region is CASSKILGRQGQETQYF. The CDR3 DNA is TGTGCCAGCAGCAAAATCCTTGGCCGACAGGGACAAGAGACCCAGTACTTC.

The CDR3 DNA is TGTGCCAGCAGTGAACCGGTCCGAAAAGAGACCCAGTACTTC. Translated, it gives CASSEPVRKETQYF. This chain links TRBV6-1 with TRBJ2-5; the D is unclear. The CDR3 spans 14 residues. In germline, CDR1 is MNHNS, CDR2 SASEGT. V was cut by 2 bases and J by 3 bases, with 10 bases left in between.

The gene calls are TRBV7-9 and TRBJ2-3; 7 nucleotides line up with TRBD1. Germline V CDR1 and CDR2: SEHNR, FQNEAQ (reference sequence). The CDR3 runs to 15 residues. V trimming: 2 bases; J trimming: 2 bases; junction bases outside the gene matches: 4. The chain's CDR3 is CASSLWTGVTDTQYF. The DNA for the CDR3 is TGTGCCAGCAGCTTATGGACAGGAGTCACAGATACGCAGTATTTT.

This sequence joins TRBV10-3 and TRBJ2-3, with TRBD1 matching over 9 bases. The ends lost 4 bases at V and 0 bases at J; junction bases unmatched: 8. Germline CDR1 reads ENHRY; CDR2 reads SYGVKD. There are 17 residues in the CDR3. The CDR3 protein is CAISAGTGSFSTDTQYF. The CDR3 bases are TGTGCCATCAGTGCCGGGACAGGGTCTTTTAGCACAGATACGCAGTATTTT.

In its sample, this clone was seen once. The chain couples TRBV2 to TRBJ1-1; D is perhaps TRBD1 (6 bases). CDR3 length: 13 residues. Germline CDR1 reads SNHLY; CDR2 reads FYNNEI. Trimming left V 5 bases short and J 1 base short, with 8 bases between. CDR3 sequence: CASSPTGNTEAFF. CDR3 in DNA: TGTGCCAGCAGTCCGACAGGGAACACTGAAGCTTTCTTT.

In this sample, this clone turned up once. V gene TRBV2 combines with J gene TRBJ2-1; 11 bases are a match to TRBD2. The germline gives CDR1 SNHLY, CDR2 FYNNEI. This CDR3 contains 11 residues. The trim removed 6 bases at V and 16 bases at J, leaving 5 bases unmatched. CDR3 sequence reads: CASSFSGGAFF. In DNA form, the CDR3 reads TGTGCCAGCAGCTTTAGCGGGGGGGCCTTCTTC.

V and J are TRBV27 and TRBJ2-2; 10 bases line up with TRBD1. J lost 9 bases, V lost 5 bases, and 3 bases had no gene match. The germline gives CDR1 MNHEY, CDR2 SMNVEV (reference sequence). The CDR3 sequence is 13 residues long. CDR3 loop: CASSLTGGRELFF. CDR3 in DNA: TGTGCCAGCAGTCTGACAGGGGGCAGGGAGCTGTTTTTT.

The chain carries TRBV11-2 and TRBJ2-7; D is uncertain. This CDR3 has 14 amino acids. The germline V and J ends were trimmed by 0 bases and 2 bases, with 8 bases remaining between them. Germline assignment: CDR1 SGHAT and CDR2 FQNNGV. The DNA for the CDR3 is TGTGCCAGCAGCTTAGATCCGTTCCCCTACGAGCAGTACTTC. Its translation: CASSLDPFPYEQYF. Filled out from reference TRBV11-2 and TRBJ2-7, the complete variable domain reads EAGVAQSPRYKIIEKRQSVAFWCNPISGHATLYWYQQILGQGPKLLIQFQNNGVVDDSQLPKDRFSAERLKGVDSTLKIQPAKLEDSAVYLCASSLDPFPYEQYFGPGTRLTVT.

This chain joins TRBV4-3 and TRBJ2-7; 7 nucleotides align to TRBD1. CDR1 is LGHNA and CDR2 is YSLEER in the germline V gene. V shed 1 base, J shed 0 bases, and the junction held 3 bases outside the gene matches. The CDR3 extends over 15 amino acids. CDR3 residues: CASSQAPGGSYEQYF. In nucleotides, the CDR3 is TGCGCCAGCAGCCAAGCCCCAGGGGGCTCCTACGAGCAGTACTTC.

The chain couples TRBV5-1 to TRBJ1-6; D ambiguous. CDR1 is SGHRS and CDR2 is YFSETQ in the germline V gene. The CDR3 loop spans 13 amino acids. V was trimmed by 0 bases and J by 7 bases, leaving 5 bases between them. The CDR3 DNA sequence: TGCGCCAGCAGCTTGGGAGGAAATTCACCCCTCCACTTT. Its protein product is CASSLGGNSPLHF. The whole variable domain, filled in from reference TRBV5-1 and TRBJ1-6, reads KAGVTQTPRYLIKTRGQQVTLSCSPISGHRSVSWYQQTPGQGLQFLFEYFSETQRNKGNFPGRFSGRQFSNSRSEMNVSTLELGDSALYLCASSLGGNSPLHFGNGTRLTVT.

The chain uses TRBV7-9 and TRBJ1-4; D not certain. This CDR3 region has 16 residues. V was clipped by 2 bases and J by 7 bases, with 17 bases between them. The V gene's germline CDR1 is SEHNR and CDR2 FQNEAQ (reference sequence). The CDR3 protein is CASSLPNEDLSEKLFF. CDR3 in DNA: TGTGCCAGCAGCTTACCGAATGAGGACTTGTCTGAAAAACTGTTTTTT.

The chain joins TRBV10-1 to TRBJ2-1; D is unresolved. Looked up from germline, CDR1 is WNHNN and CDR2 is SYGVQD (reference sequence). V was cut by 2 bases and J by 0 bases, with 11 bases left in between. The CDR3 length is 16 residues. The CDR3 DNA follows: TGCGCCAGCAGTGAGCTAGGTCCGGGCTCCTACAATGAGCAGTTCTTC. Its protein is CASSELGPGSYNEQFF.

The V call is TRBV5-1, the J call TRBJ1-1; 7 bases are shared with TRBD1. From germline, CDR1 is SGHRS and CDR2 YFSETQ. J lost 1 base, V lost 3 bases, and 6 bases had no gene match. CDR3 length: 15 residues. CDR3 sequence: CASSSDRVGNTEAFF. The CDR3 DNA follows: TGCGCCAGCAGCTCCGACAGGGTAGGGAACACTGAAGCTTTCTTT.

The chain combines TRBV10-3 with TRBJ1-2; weak D call: TRBD1 (6 bases). The V end lost 4 bases, the J end lost 3 bases, and 6 bases lay between the germline ends. Per germline, CDR1 ENHRY and CDR2 SYGVKD. The length of the CDR3 is 12 residues. The CDR3 is CAISAGDYGYTF. The CDR3 bases are TGTGCCATCAGTGCAGGGGACTATGGCTACACCTTC.

J is TRBJ1-6 and V is TRBV4-1; unclear D gene. CDR3 size: 12 residues. V lost 4 bases and J 5 bases, leaving 3 bases between the germline ends. Germline assignment: CDR1 MGHRA and CDR2 YSYEKL. Written as DNA, the CDR3 is TGCGCCAGCAGCCGTAATAATTCACCCCTCCACTTT. Residues: CASSRNNSPLHF.

The chain combines TRBV18 with TRBJ2-7; a possible D gene is TRBD2 (5 bases). V was cut by 2 bases and J by 0 bases, with 8 bases left in between. CDR1 KGHSH and CDR2 LQKENI come from the germline V gene. The CDR3 length is 14 residues. CDR3 sequence (DNA): TGTGCCAGCTCACCAGGACTGAGCTCCTACGAGCAGTACTTC. Translating gives CASSPGLSSYEQYF.

The rearrangement links TRBV4-3 to TRBJ2-6; D uncertain. CDR1 LGHNA and CDR2 YSLEER come from the germline V gene. The CDR3 runs to 18 residues. Deletions cut 1 base from V and 0 bases from J, with 13 bases between. Here the CDR3 reads CASSQVAFTGSGANVLTF. The CDR3 DNA is TGCGCCAGCAGCCAAGTTGCATTTACCGGCTCTGGGGCCAACGTCCTGACTTTC.

This clone was detected once. The rearrangement joins TRBV5-1 to TRBJ2-3, with 9 positions matching TRBD2. The CDR3 runs 16 residues. Germline V gives CDR1 SGHRS, CDR2 YFSETQ. Trimming cost V 0 bases and J 5 bases; bases outside gene matches: 7. The DNA for the CDR3 is TGCGCCAGCAGCTTGGGTAGCGGGGGTGCGGTAGATACGCAGTATTTT. This translates into CASSLGSGGAVDTQYF.